This T cell receptor (beta chain) was observed in a study of blood T cell repertoires in COVID-19. This clone was recorded only once. The CDR3 covers 16 residues. The germline CDR1 and CDR2 sequences are SGHTA and FQGTGA. Trimming removed 4 bases from V and 7 bases from J; junction bases left unmatched: 7. Sequencing was performed with immunoSEQ multiplex PCR; in TCRdb, only in-frame clones are kept and a portion is missing. Among 200,000 to 250,000 clones listed, 88% were seen once. The chain is built from TRBV7-3 and TRBJ2-1, with 13 bases fitting TRBD2. What was sequenced was peripheral blood. This clonotype was sampled from a man older than 75 with acute or convalescent COVID-19. This CDR3 is CASSSDRTSGRNEQFF. The CDR3 DNA is TGTGCCAGCAGCTCCGATCGGACTAGCGGGAGAAATGAGCAGTTCTTC.